The 13 T cell receptor beta chains below all came from one sample that was sequenced in a study of cytomegalovirus exposure and HLA in healthy donors. The study ran its PCR with 60 Vbeta and 13 Jbeta primers. Measured with immunoSEQ multiplex PCR; TCRdb has only the in-frame clones, and not every one. The sample includes about 32,000 clones. The source material was PBMCs. The receptors shown here come from a female donor in good health and CMV-seronegative.

The J gene is TRBJ2-3, the V gene TRBV18; D is perhaps TRBD1 (5 bases). Trimming took 5 bases from V and 5 from J, leaving 11 bases between them. The CDR3 spans 13 residues. From germline, CDR1 is KGHSH and CDR2 LQKENI. This CDR3 reads CASSRQGLDTQYF. As DNA, the CDR3 is TGTGCCAGCTCAAGGCAGGGATTAGATACGCAGTATTTT.

This chain connects TRBV5-4 to TRBJ2-7; possibly TRBD2 for D (6 bases). The CDR3 contains 12 residues. Germline V lookup: CDR1 SGHNT, CDR2 YYREEE (reference sequence). Trimming shortened V by 10 bases and J by 2 bases, and 13 bases separated the two germline ends. In DNA form, the CDR3 reads TGTGCCTCCGGGACTCCTACCTACGAGCAGTACTTC. Encoded protein: CASGTPTYEQYF.

The V gene is TRBV25-1, the J gene TRBJ2-7, with D maybe TRBD1 (6 bases). V lost 1 base and J 0 bases, leaving 13 bases between the germline ends. The germline CDR1 and CDR2 sequences are MGHDK and SYGVNS. The CDR3 is 16 amino acids. Here the CDR3 reads CASSESRGPSSYEQYF. The CDR3 DNA follows: TGTGCCAGCAGTGAATCCAGGGGACCCAGCTCCTACGAGCAGTACTTC.

This rearrangement joins TRBV6-1 to TRBJ1-2; 9 bases map to TRBD1. J gave up 0 bases and V 8 bases, and 7 bases lay outside the gene matches. The CDR3 contains 15 residues. Germline V gene sequence: CDR1 MNHNS, CDR2 SASEGT. This chain's CDR3 is CASRGQGTSNYGYTF. The CDR3 DNA reads as TGTGCCAGCCGGGGACAGGGTACCTCTAACTATGGCTACACCTTC.

This sequence joins TRBV10-2 and TRBJ1-2, with D unresolved. The CDR3 runs to 11 residues. Trimming left V 2 bases short and J 10 bases short, with 8 bases between. CDR1 and CDR2 (germline): WSHSY, SAAADI. This CDR3 reads CASSETWSYTF. CDR3 sequence (DNA): TGCGCCAGCAGTGAGACTTGGTCCTACACCTTC.

This rearrangement joins TRBV11-2 to TRBJ1-2, with 11 nucleotides matching TRBD1. Per the germline V gene, CDR1 is SGHAT and CDR2 is FQNNGV. CDR3 size: 17 residues. V was clipped by 1 base and J by 4 bases; unmatched bases: 8. CDR3: CASSLGTGGLTGYGYTF. The DNA of the CDR3 is TGTGCCAGCAGCTTAGGGACAGGGGGCCTCACGGGCTATGGCTACACCTTC.

This chain links TRBV6-6 with TRBJ1-1; weak D call: TRBD1 (5 bases). The CDR3 has 13 amino acids. V was clipped by 7 bases and J by 2 bases, with 11 bases between them. The germline gives CDR1 MNHNY, CDR2 SVGAGI (reference sequence). The CDR3 DNA is TGTGCCAGCACTCCCCAGGGCAACACTGAAGCTTTCTTT. It encodes CASTPQGNTEAFF.

V usage is TRBV11-2 and J usage is TRBJ2-5; 7 nucleotides align to TRBD1. CDR1 SGHAT and CDR2 FQNNGV come from the germline V gene. Germline trimming cut 4 bases from V and 2 bases from J; bases unmatched to any gene: 7. The CDR3 is made up of 15 amino acids. The DNA for the CDR3 is TGTGCCAGCAGCTCGTGGACAGGAGAACAAGAGACCCAGTACTTC. It translates to CASSSWTGEQETQYF.

The rearrangement links TRBV4-2 to TRBJ2-3; 11 bases match TRBD2. V lost 1 base to trimming and J lost 3 bases; unmatched junction nucleotides: 0. CDR3 length: 15 residues. Germline V gene sequence: CDR1 LGHNA, CDR2 YNFKEQ. This chain's CDR3 is CASSQVAGGTDTQYF. The CDR3 DNA follows: TGTGCCAGCAGCCAAGTAGCGGGGGGGACAGATACGCAGTATTTT.

The V call is TRBV19, the J call TRBJ1-1, with D perhaps TRBD1 (5 bases). CDR3 length: 14 amino acids. In germline, CDR1 is LNHDA, CDR2 SQIVND (reference sequence). With 7 bases removed from V and 4 bases from J, the gap between germline ends came to 16 bases. The CDR3, as DNA: TGTGCCAGTATTCAGGTAGGGGTGGCCACTGAAGCTTTCTTT. Translating it yields CASIQVGVATEAFF.

The chain recombines TRBV4-2 with TRBJ2-1; TRBD2 matches 10 bases. The V gene end was trimmed by 1 base and the J gene end by 3 bases; junction bases not matched to a gene: 3. This CDR3 has 16 amino acids. Germline loops: CDR1 LGHNA, CDR2 YNFKEQ. The CDR3 loop is CASSQGERGGYNEQFF. Here the CDR3 DNA reads TGTGCCAGCAGCCAAGGGGAGCGGGGGGGCTACAATGAGCAGTTCTTC.

The J gene is TRBJ1-5, the V gene TRBV6-1; D is possibly TRBD1 (6 bases). The ends were cut back, 6 bases at V and 4 bases at J, with 13 bases in the middle. Germline loops: CDR1 MNHNS, CDR2 SASEGT. The CDR3 spans 14 residues. The CDR3 nucleotides are TGTGCCAGCAGCCCCAGGGGACCAAATCAGCCCCAGCATTTT. Residues: CASSPRGPNQPQHF.

As to this clone: The junction departs from the called germline gene at one end, perhaps through a read error. The chain combines TRBV4-1 with TRBJ2-7; TRBD1 is a possible D gene (7 bases). CDR1 is MGHRA, CDR2 YSYEKL, per germline. The CDR3 extends over 14 amino acids. The CDR3 spells CVSSPQGGSYEQYF. The CDR3 DNA sequence: TGCGTCAGCAGCCCCCAGGGGGGATCCTACGAGCAGTACTTC.